This T cell receptor beta chain was captured by sequencing in a study of response to subunit inactivated influenza vaccine. This clonotype was recorded many times. Its antigen remains unknown. The CDR3 covers 13 residues. V lost 3 bases, J lost 5 bases, and 10 bases lay in between. Study-wide results and caveats: Seasonal influenza vaccination, on each occasion, was suggested by the authors to recruit few new T cells.

MiXCR was run by TCRdb on the RT-PCR reads, yielding one entry per CDR3 protein. Among roughly 790,000 distinct CDR3 sequences listed, less than 25% were seen once. This chain connects TRBV12-3 or TRBV12-4 to TRBJ2-5, with D perhaps TRBD1 or TRBD2 (5 bases each). The sequence was collected from a middle-aged man who received an inactivated influenza vaccine. Sample: PBMCs from blood, taken 5 days after vaccination. The CDR3 nucleotides read TGTGCCAGCAGTTTCCCGGGACGCGAGACCCAGTACTTC. Translation gives CASSFPGRETQYF.